Only a few counts were recorded for the clone carrying this T cell receptor (beta chain). The antigen remains unidentified. This specimen belongs to a study of beta chain features in type 1 diabetes. General study points: TCRB CDR3 length was moderately but significantly reduced in all four CD4+ subsets of Type 1 diabetes patients.

The germline V and J ends were trimmed by 0 bases and 5 bases, with 14 bases remaining between them. The CDR3 is 16 amino acids. Germline CDR1 reads SGHRS; CDR2 reads YFSETQ. The authors reverse transcribed all of the isolated RNA, so sequencing captured expressed TCRB transcripts. Average reads per stem cell-like memory T cell sample were approximately 1 million. Data came from immunoSEQ multiplex PCR; TCRdb stores just in-frame clones and leaves some out. The sample shows 20,000 to 30,000 clones, around half of them seen only once. A CD45RO/CCR7/CD25/CD127/CD95/CD27 panel sorted naive, central memory, regulatory and stem cell-like memory CD4+ cells.

The source of this sequence is a man aged 25-40 years with type 1 diabetes. Sequencing was done on a sample of stem cell memory CD4+ T cells from blood. This sequence joins TRBV5-1 and TRBJ2-2; perhaps TRBD2 as D (6 bases). The chain's CDR3 is CASSLVARDFTGELFF. The CDR3 DNA reads as TGCGCCAGCAGCTTGGTGGCCAGGGACTTTACCGGGGAGCTGTTTTTT.